A selection of T cell receptor beta chains follows, all from one sample in a study of monozygotic twins with inflammatory bowel disease. TCRdb re-called the 5' RACE reads and shows each CDR3 protein once, DNA omitted. In total, the table holds about 300,000 distinct CDR3 sequences. Sequenced input: blood. These receptors were collected from a human donor with ulcerative colitis or Crohn's disease, or a healthy co-twin of an affected twin (not recorded which). CDR3s include the opening cysteine and the closing phenylalanine or tryptophan. The order of the fields is V gene, J gene, CDR3 protein.

v_gene: TRBV7-9
j_gene: TRBJ2-1
CDR3aa: CASSLRQGAYNEQFF

v_gene: TRBV29-1
j_gene: TRBJ2-3
CDR3aa: CSDRAGGNTDTQYF

v_gene: TRBV7-7
j_gene: TRBJ2-5
CDR3aa: CASSSRRSQETQYF

v_gene: TRBV6-1
j_gene: TRBJ1-1
CDR3aa: CASSRRLNQGLHTEAFF

v_gene: TRBV5-1
j_gene: TRBJ1-5
CDR3aa: CASSLQGYSNQPQHF

v_gene: TRBV7-2
j_gene: TRBJ2-1
CDR3aa: CASSLVVEQQFF

v_gene: TRBV6-5
j_gene: TRBJ2-2
CDR3aa: CASSYARALGTGELFF

v_gene: TRBV7-9
j_gene: TRBJ2-1
CDR3aa: CASSFGSGVANEQFF

v_gene: TRBV10-3
j_gene: TRBJ2-5
CDR3aa: CAISGGDLRQETQYF

v_gene: TRBV28
j_gene: TRBJ1-5
CDR3aa: CASRTGGNANQPQHF

v_gene: TRBV10-2
j_gene: TRBJ2-3
CDR3aa: CASSDGTTSDTQYF

v_gene: TRBV24-1
j_gene: TRBJ2-1
CDR3aa: CATSDAGTSFSNEQFF

v_gene: TRBV18
j_gene: TRBJ2-1
CDR3aa: CASSRSQGGNEQFF

v_gene: TRBV7-2
j_gene: TRBJ2-1
CDR3aa: CASSLGGVDEQFF

v_gene: TRBV7-2
j_gene: TRBJ1-2
CDR3aa: CASSLGEAGYTF

v_gene: TRBV5-6
j_gene: TRBJ2-7
CDR3aa: CASMQGGSYEQYF

v_gene: TRBV10-3
j_gene: TRBJ2-7
CDR3aa: CASMGQANNFAYEQYF

v_gene: TRBV11-2
j_gene: TRBJ2-1
CDR3aa: CASSSPGLAGVYEQFF

v_gene: TRBV28
j_gene: TRBJ2-7
CDR3aa: CASSYNFGTGSYEQYF

v_gene: TRBV20-1
j_gene: TRBJ2-2
CDR3aa: CGRGRGANTGELFF

v_gene: TRBV20-1
j_gene: TRBJ1-5
CDR3aa: CSASVGSSNQPQHF

v_gene: TRBV7-2
j_gene: TRBJ1-2
CDR3aa: CASSRDIGGYTF

v_gene: TRBV19
j_gene: TRBJ1-3
CDR3aa: CASNGKRSSGNTIYF

v_gene: TRBV7-9
j_gene: TRBJ2-7
CDR3aa: CASSSRTSTYEQYF

v_gene: TRBV2
j_gene: TRBJ2-6
CDR3aa: CASGGEGTRAGANVLTF

v_gene: TRBV6-2/TRBV6-3
j_gene: TRBJ2-1
CDR3aa: CASRTGNYNEQFF

v_gene: TRBV18
j_gene: TRBJ1-5
CDR3aa: CASSPGRDNQPQHF

v_gene: TRBV5-1
j_gene: TRBJ2-1
CDR3aa: CASSSTPSSNHNEQFF

v_gene: TRBV5-4
j_gene: TRBJ2-2
CDR3aa: CASSLDIGGTGELFF

v_gene: TRBV28
j_gene: TRBJ2-5
CDR3aa: CASSIVQGTQYF

v_gene: TRBV20-1
j_gene: TRBJ2-6
CDR3aa: CSARVGTGVANVLTF

v_gene: TRBV5-6
j_gene: TRBJ2-5
CDR3aa: CASSLGGSNQETQYF

v_gene: TRBV29-1
j_gene: TRBJ2-3
CDR3aa: CSVEYGRGTQYF

v_gene: TRBV2
j_gene: TRBJ2-3
CDR3aa: CASSRGEGPDTQYF

v_gene: TRBV12-3/TRBV12-4
j_gene: TRBJ2-6
CDR3aa: CASSLEGSGANVLTF

v_gene: TRBV7-9
j_gene: TRBJ2-2
CDR3aa: CASRDSTNTGELFF

v_gene: TRBV9
j_gene: TRBJ1-6
CDR3aa: CASRRQGDSPLHF

v_gene: TRBV25-1
j_gene: TRBJ2-5
CDR3aa: CASSDWGGPSRETQYF

v_gene: TRBV5-1
j_gene: TRBJ2-7
CDR3aa: CASSFDISREQYF

v_gene: TRBV29-1
j_gene: TRBJ1-1
CDR3aa: CSHSGLGNTEAFF

v_gene: TRBV7-8
j_gene: TRBJ2-1
CDR3aa: CASSFNRVYNEQFF

v_gene: TRBV28
j_gene: TRBJ2-7
CDR3aa: CASRASYRVAAYEQYF

v_gene: TRBV7-9
j_gene: TRBJ2-7
CDR3aa: CASILGLANPSYEQYF

v_gene: TRBV30
j_gene: TRBJ1-3
CDR3aa: CAWTSDETSGNTIYF

v_gene: TRBV10-3
j_gene: TRBJ2-3
CDR3aa: CAISVAGSADTQYF

v_gene: TRBV12-3/TRBV12-4
j_gene: TRBJ2-1
CDR3aa: CASTTGTGYNEQFF